Listed here are 23 T cell receptor beta chains from one sample, sequenced in a study of somatic mutations in cytotoxic T cells in rheumatoid arthritis. This table comes from immunoSEQ multiplex PCR, and its TCRdb copy is limited to in-frame clones, with some not included. The sample holds some 20,000 clones, 68% seen once. What was sequenced was CD8+ T cells sorted from blood. These receptors were collected from an adult with rheumatoid arthritis.

The J gene is TRBJ2-1, the V gene TRBV19, with D perhaps matching TRBD1 or TRBD2 (6 bases each). The germline V and J ends were trimmed by 7 bases and 7 bases, with 11 bases remaining between them. Germline loops: CDR1 LNHDA, CDR2 SQIVND (reference sequence). The CDR3 has 12 amino acids. The CDR3 DNA reads TGTGCCAGTAAGGGGGACTTAAATGAGCAGTTCTTC. This sequence encodes CASKGDLNEQFF. The full variable domain, with the rest looked up from reference TRBV19 and TRBJ2-1, is DGGITQSPKYLFRKEGQNVTLSCEQNLNHDAMYWYRQDPGQGLRLIYYSQIVNDFQKGDIAEGYSVSREKKESFPLTVTSAQKNPTAFYLCASKGDLNEQFFGPGTRLTVL.

The chain is built from TRBV5-8 and TRBJ2-7; tentatively, D is TRBD1 or TRBD2 (5 bases each). The CDR3 extends over 15 amino acids. CDR1 and CDR2 from the germline V gene are SGHTS and YDEGEE. Deletions cut 1 base from V and 2 bases from J, with 13 bases between. CDR3 coding DNA: TGTGCCAGCAGCTTGAAGGGACCCGTTACCTACGAGCAGTACTTC. Translating gives CASSLKGPVTYEQYF.

The chain employs TRBV29-1 and TRBJ2-3; no definite D call. Germline lookup yields CDR1 SQVTM and CDR2 ANQGSEA. The CDR3 is 15 residues long. Trimming removed 1 base from V and 0 bases from J, with 11 bases in between. DNA of the CDR3: TGCAGCGTTGAAGGTAGCTTCACTAGCACAGATACGCAGTATTTT. Its translation: CSVEGSFTSTDTQYF.

CDR3 nucleotide sequence: TGCGCCAGCAGCCTGGGACTCTCCCCCGCTCCCGAGCAGTACTTC. Translated, it gives CASSLGLSPAPEQYF. The rearrangement links TRBV4-3 to TRBJ2-7; D perhaps matches TRBD2 (6 bases). The ends were cut back, 4 bases at V and 6 bases at J, with 19 bases in the middle. Germline-derived CDR1 and CDR2 are LGHNA and YSLEER. This CDR3 is 15 amino acids long.

The genes are TRBV5-8 and TRBJ1-5; unclear D gene. V gave up 2 bases and J gave up 1 base, with 7 bases separating them. Germline assignment: CDR1 SGHTS and CDR2 YDEGEE. There are 14 residues in the CDR3. The CDR3 region is CASSFPPSNQPQHF. DNA of the CDR3: TGTGCCAGCAGCTTTCCCCCAAGCAATCAGCCCCAGCATTTT.

The CDR3 bases are TGTGCCAGCAGCTTAAACGGCTACGAGCAGTACTTC. Protein sequence: CASSLNGYEQYF. The chain is built from TRBV7-8 and TRBJ2-7; D unclear. The germline gives CDR1 SGHVS, CDR2 FQNEAQ. V was clipped by 2 bases and J by 3 bases, with 5 bases between them. The CDR3 is 12 residues long.

The rearrangement links TRBV9 to TRBJ1-2; 7 nucleotides align to TRBD1. CDR1 and CDR2 from the germline V gene are SGDLS and YYNGEE. With 1 base clipped from V and 0 bases from J, the junction kept 9 bases outside the gene matches. This CDR3 is built from 17 residues. CDR3 bases: TGTGCCAGCAGCGTACCTAAAGGGGGCCCCGCTAACTATGGCTACACCTTC. Translation: CASSVPKGGPANYGYTF.

The chain carries TRBV6-6 and TRBJ2-7; 7 bases match TRBD1. Trimming removed 6 bases from V and 5 bases from J; junction bases left unmatched: 10. Per the germline V gene, CDR1 is MNHNY and CDR2 is SVGAGI (reference sequence). This CDR3 is 14 amino acids long. For the CDR3, the DNA is TGTGCCAGCAGCCACAGGGGAGAGGCGAACGAGCAGTACTTC. Translating it yields CASSHRGEANEQYF.

V usage is TRBV19 and J usage is TRBJ2-3; D remains unclear. Trimming pared 2 bases from V and 3 bases from J, leaving 12 bases between. Germline V gene lookup returns CDR1 LNHDA and CDR2 SQIVND (reference sequence). This CDR3 comprises 15 residues. The CDR3 loop is CASSIWVSGTDTQYF. The CDR3 DNA follows: TGTGCCAGTAGTATATGGGTGTCAGGAACAGATACGCAGTATTTT.

The chain is built from TRBV30 and TRBJ2-1; D assignment may be TRBD1 or TRBD2 (6 bases each). Looked up from germline, CDR1 is GTSNPN and CDR2 is SVGIG (reference sequence). V was pared by 0 bases and J by 0 bases, with 15 bases between. The CDR3 is 17 residues long. CDR3 DNA: TGTGCCTGGAGTGTATACGGGGGCGGTAGCTCCTACAATGAGCAGTTCTTC. This sequence encodes CAWSVYGGGSSYNEQFF.

This clone has just a few counts. The rearrangement links TRBV4-3 to TRBJ2-1; 9 nucleotides line up with TRBD2. Germline-derived CDR1 and CDR2 are LGHNA and YSLEER. The CDR3 is 15 residues long. Trimming took 2 bases from V and 2 from J; bases not matched to a gene: 1. The CDR3 sequence is CASSQLAGPYNEQFF. Written as DNA, the CDR3 is TGCGCCAGCAGCCAACTAGCGGGGCCCTACAATGAGCAGTTCTTC.

This chain links TRBV6-5 with TRBJ1-2; D possibly corresponds to TRBD1 (5 bases). The ends were cut back, 2 bases at V and 8 bases at J, with 12 bases in the middle. Germline V gene sequence: CDR1 MNHEY, CDR2 SVGAGI. This CDR3 has 13 residues. The DNA of the CDR3 is TGTGCCAGCAGTTACCCCGGGGGGTCGGGCTACACCTTC. Its translation: CASSYPGGSGYTF.

The V and J genes are TRBV6-5 and TRBJ2-7; D may be TRBD1 (6 bases). CDR3 size: 13 residues. The germline gives CDR1 MNHEY, CDR2 SVGAGI. Trimming took off 5 bases at V and 3 bases at J, with 11 bases between the two ends. CDR3 residues: CASSPTGYYEQYF. Here the CDR3 DNA reads TGTGCCAGCAGTCCCACAGGGTACTACGAGCAGTACTTC.

The genes are TRBV7-8 and TRBJ1-5, with 9 bases identical to TRBD1. Per germline, CDR1 SGHVS and CDR2 FQNEAQ. CDR3 length: 15 amino acids. V lost 5 bases, J lost 4 bases, and 6 bases stayed unmatched. CDR3: CASSRGQGKNQPQHF. DNA for the CDR3: TGTGCCAGCAGCCGGGGACAGGGAAAAAATCAGCCCCAGCATTTT.

The chain links TRBV6-6 to TRBJ2-5; maybe TRBD1 (6 bases). CDR1 and CDR2 from the germline V gene are MNHNY and SVGAGI (reference sequence). The ends were cut back, 5 bases at V and 5 bases at J, with 15 bases in the middle. This CDR3 is 14 amino acids long. The CDR3 DNA sequence: TGTGCCAGCAGTGTGGACAGAGAAGGGGAGACCCAGTACTTC. The encoded protein is CASSVDREGETQYF.

J is TRBJ1-5 and V is TRBV19, with 7 bases lining up with TRBD1. Germline trimming cut 9 bases from V and 2 bases from J; bases unmatched to any gene: 4. Germline V gene sequence: CDR1 LNHDA, CDR2 SQIVND (reference sequence). The CDR3 sequence is 13 residues long. The CDR3 DNA reads TGTGCCAGCTGGGACAGCCGCAATCAGCCCCAGCATTTT. Protein sequence: CASWDSRNQPQHF.

This clone has a single count. The chain has TRBV10-3 and TRBJ2-7; D might be TRBD1 (7 bases). From germline, CDR1 is ENHRY and CDR2 SYGVKD. Deletions cut 8 bases from V and 1 base from J, with 12 bases between. The CDR3 has 13 residues. For the CDR3, the DNA is TGTGCCATCGGCGGGACAGCTTCCTACGAGCAGTACTTC. It codes for CAIGGTASYEQYF.

V usage is TRBV28 and J usage is TRBJ2-5; 12 nucleotides match TRBD1. The DNA end is a closer match to TRBJ2-7, so the J assignment may be wrong. Looked up from germline, CDR1 is MDHEN and CDR2 is SYDVKM. There are 14 residues in the CDR3. This CDR3 reads CASSLGQGAYEQYF. CDR3 nucleotide sequence: TGTGCCAGCAGCCTGGGACAGGGGGCATACGAGCAGTACTTC.

This clone was picked up a small number of times. The chain employs TRBV9 and TRBJ1-6, with no clear D. The germline CDR1 and CDR2 sequences are SGDLS and YYNGEE. This CDR3 has 16 residues. The V end lost 4 bases, the J end lost 9 bases, and 20 bases lay between the germline ends. The CDR3 region is CASSPRSDVGISPLHF. CDR3 bases: TGTGCCAGCAGCCCCCGGTCGGACGTAGGGATTTCACCCCTCCACTTT.

This clone was observed a few times. The gene calls are TRBV4-3 and TRBJ2-3, with TRBD2 as a possible D gene (5 bases). Germline V lookup: CDR1 LGHNA, CDR2 YSLEER. This CDR3 contains 18 residues. V dropped 0 bases and J dropped 9 bases, with 25 bases sitting between them. CDR3 sequence: CASSQEVLAFEMEGTQYF. The CDR3, as DNA: TGCGCCAGCAGCCAAGAAGTCCTAGCTTTTGAGATGGAAGGGACGCAGTATTTT.

Remarks on this clone: The sample holds other DNA sequences that translate to the same CDR3. This chain uses TRBV6-5 with TRBJ1-5; possibly TRBD1 for D (5 bases). Between the trimmed V and J ends, which lost 0 bases and 2 bases, there was a span of 5 bases. The CDR3 has 14 residues. The germline gives CDR1 MNHEY, CDR2 SVGAGI. The CDR3 DNA is TGTGCCAGCAGTTACTCGGGGGGCAATCAGCCCCAGCATTTT. This sequence encodes CASSYSGGNQPQHF.

The CDR3 loop is CASSIPTTGVIHEQYF. The CDR3 coding sequence is TGTGCCAGCAGTATACCCACCACAGGGGTGATACACGAGCAGTACTTC. This chain joins TRBV6-6 and TRBJ2-7, with 7 bases identical to TRBD1. The CDR3 totals 16 residues. Germline V lookup: CDR1 MNHNY, CDR2 SVGAGI (reference sequence). Trimming removed 5 bases from V and 5 bases from J; junction bases left unmatched: 15.

V gene TRBV5-6 combines with J gene TRBJ1-1, with a possible D match to TRBD1 (5 bases). Trimming removed 1 base at V and 8 bases at J, with 15 bases between. CDR3 length: 14 residues. Germline CDR1 and CDR2: SGHDT and YYEEEE. Written as DNA, the CDR3 is TGTGCCAGCAGCTTGCTTTCTGGGACGGCCGAAGCTTTCTTT. It specifies CASSLLSGTAEAFF. Looking up the rest from reference TRBV5-6 and TRBJ1-1 gives the full variable domain: DAGVTQSPTHLIKTRGQQVTLRCSPKSGHDTVSWYQQALGQGPQFIFQYYEEEERQRGNFPDRFSGHQFPNYSSELNVNALLLGDSALYLCASSLLSGTAEAFFGQGTRLTVV.